This T cell receptor beta chain was captured by sequencing in a study of blood T cell repertoires in COVID-19. V was trimmed by 3 bases and J by 8 bases, leaving 22 bases between them. The CDR3 length is 16 residues. Per the germline V gene, CDR1 is MGHRA and CDR2 is YSYEKL. Produced via immunoSEQ multiplex PCR; TCRdb's table is partial and in-frame only. In the table there are under 300,000 clones, less than 90% of which are singletons. This TCR was sampled from a man in his fifties or sixties with acute or convalescent COVID-19. V and J are TRBV4-1 and TRBJ1-2, with a tentative D call TRBD1 (6 bases). Sequences were obtained from peripheral blood. The chain's CDR3 is CASSQNRDGGVGGYTF. The CDR3 nucleotides read TGCGCCAGCAGCCAGAACAGGGACGGTGGTGTTGGAGGCTACACCTTC.